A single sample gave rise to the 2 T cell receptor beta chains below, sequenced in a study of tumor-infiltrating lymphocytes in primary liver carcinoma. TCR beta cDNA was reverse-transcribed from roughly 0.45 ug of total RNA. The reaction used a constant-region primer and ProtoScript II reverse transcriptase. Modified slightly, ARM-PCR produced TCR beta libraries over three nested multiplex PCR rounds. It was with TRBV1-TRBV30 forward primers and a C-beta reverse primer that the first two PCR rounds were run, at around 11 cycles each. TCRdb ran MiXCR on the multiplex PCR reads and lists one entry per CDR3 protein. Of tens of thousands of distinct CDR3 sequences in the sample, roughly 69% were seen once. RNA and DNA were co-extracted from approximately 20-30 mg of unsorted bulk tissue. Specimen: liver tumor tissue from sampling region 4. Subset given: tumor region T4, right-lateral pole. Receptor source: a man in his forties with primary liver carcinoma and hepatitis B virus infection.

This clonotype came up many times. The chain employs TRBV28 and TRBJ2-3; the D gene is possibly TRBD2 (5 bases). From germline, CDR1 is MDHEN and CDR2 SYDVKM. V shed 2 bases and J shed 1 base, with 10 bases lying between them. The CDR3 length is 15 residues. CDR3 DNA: TGTGCCAGCAGTTTACTCGAGGGCGGCACAGATACGCAGTATTTT. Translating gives CASSLLEGGTDTQYF.

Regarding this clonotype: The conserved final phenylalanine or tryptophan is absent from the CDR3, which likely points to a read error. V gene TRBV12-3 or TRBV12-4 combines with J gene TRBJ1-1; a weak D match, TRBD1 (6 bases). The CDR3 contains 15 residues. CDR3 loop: CAGSKADSLNTEAFL. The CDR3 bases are TGTGCCGGCAGTAAAGCGGACAGTCTTAACACTGAAGCTTTCCTT.